Reported below is one TCR beta chain. These data originate in a study of T cell changes during pregnancy in multiple sclerosis. Germline CDR1 reads SGHNT; CDR2 reads YYREEE (reference sequence). V dropped 5 bases and J dropped 0 bases, with 8 bases sitting between them. The CDR3 extends over 13 amino acids. Assay: immunoSEQ multiplex PCR; the TCRdb copy retains only in-frame clones and omits some. This sample has around 84,000 clones, with 94% found just once. The sample in question was peripheral blood, obtained in the second trimester of pregnancy. The rearrangement uses TRBV5-4 and TRBJ1-2, with D unclear. The clonotype was recovered from a female donor in good health, enrolled as a control in a pregnancy study. CDR3 region: CASSMSANYGYTF. The CDR3 DNA reads as TGTGCCAGCAGTATGAGTGCTAACTATGGCTACACCTTC.